This T cell receptor (beta chain) is drawn from a study of sequential checkpoint blockade in melanoma. Overall study: Arm A got nivolumab then ipilimumab; arm B the reverse, 1:1.

The CDR3 spans 15 residues. Trimming took 0 bases from V and 4 from J, leaving 13 bases between them. Germline V gene data show CDR1 as SGHRS and CDR2 as YFSETQ. Generated by immunoSEQ multiplex PCR, the TCRdb table keeps only in-frame clones and is missing some. The profile covers approximately 1,500 clones, with 60% to 85% appearing a single time and 23% taken by the ten largest. Stated treatment: randomized to nivolumab then ipilimumab (arm A) or the reverse (arm B). From thawed PBMCs, live CD3+CD8+ cells negative for CD19 and CD56 were sorted. The chain couples TRBV5-1 to TRBJ1-1; D gene unclear. The sequence derives from a human donor with melanoma. The sequences come from CD8+ T cells sorted from blood (inferred from file names), collected from a patient given nivolumab and ipilimumab in sequence. The CDR3 coding sequence is TGCGCCAGCAGCTTGGCGTGGCGGGAGGGCACTGAAGCTTTCTTT. Protein: CASSLAWREGTEAFF.